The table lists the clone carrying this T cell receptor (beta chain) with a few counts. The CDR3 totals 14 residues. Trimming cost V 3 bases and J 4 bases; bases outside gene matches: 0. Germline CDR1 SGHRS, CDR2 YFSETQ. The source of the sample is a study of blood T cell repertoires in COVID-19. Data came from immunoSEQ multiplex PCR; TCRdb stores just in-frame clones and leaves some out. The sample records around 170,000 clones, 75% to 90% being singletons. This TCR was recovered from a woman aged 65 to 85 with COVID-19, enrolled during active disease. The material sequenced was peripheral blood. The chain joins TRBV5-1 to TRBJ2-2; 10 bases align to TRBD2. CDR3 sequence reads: CASSSSGSTGELFF. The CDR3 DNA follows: TGCGCCAGCAGCTCTAGCGGGAGCACCGGGGAGCTGTTTTTT. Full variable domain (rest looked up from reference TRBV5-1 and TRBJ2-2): KAGVTQTPRYLIKTRGQQVTLSCSPISGHRSVSWYQQTPGQGLQFLFEYFSETQRNKGNFPGRFSGRQFSNSRSEMNVSTLELGDSALYLCASSSSGSTGELFFGEGSRLTVL.